The next 18 T cell receptor beta chains were all read from a single sample in a study of beta chain features in type 1 diabetes. As every portion of the isolated RNA was reverse transcribed, the sequencing read expressed TCRB transcripts. This table comes from immunoSEQ multiplex PCR, and its TCRdb copy is limited to in-frame clones, with some not included. This table holds 300,000 to 400,000 clones, around 8% found once. Sequencing input: central memory CD4+ T cells from blood. Receptors originate from a woman aged 18-29 years in good health.

The gene calls are TRBV4-3 and TRBJ2-2, with 11 bases lining up with TRBD1. From germline, CDR1 is LGHNA and CDR2 YSLEER. The CDR3 covers 17 residues. The junction had 7 bases not matched to a gene; V was cut back by 1 base and J by 6 bases. The CDR3 sequence is CASSQAPPGQGAGELFF. CDR3 bases: TGCGCCAGCAGCCAAGCTCCTCCGGGACAGGGGGCCGGGGAGCTGTTTTTT.

The chain carries TRBV29-1 and TRBJ1-1; a weak D match, TRBD1 (5 bases). Germline V gene data show CDR1 as SQVTM and CDR2 as ANQGSEA. V dropped 7 bases and J dropped 1 base, with 16 bases sitting between them. This CDR3 is 14 amino acids long. CDR3 residues: CSASSGGRNTEAFF. CDR3 nucleotides: TGCAGCGCCTCCTCCGGGGGAAGGAACACTGAAGCTTTCTTT.

This clone was found a few times. The chain uses TRBV25-1 and TRBJ2-5; weak D call: TRBD1 (6 bases). This CDR3 is built from 14 residues. With 6 bases removed from V and 7 bases from J, the gap between germline ends came to 18 bases. Germline V CDR1 and CDR2: MGHDK, SYGVNS. The CDR3 region is CASSYLEGQSTQYF. As DNA, the CDR3 is TGTGCCAGCAGCTACCTCGAGGGACAATCGACCCAGTACTTC.

This clone was picked up a small number of times. The chain carries TRBV13 and TRBJ2-5; the D is unclear. Germline assignment: CDR1 PRHDT and CDR2 FYEKMQ (reference sequence). With 10 bases removed from V and 11 bases from J, the gap between germline ends came to 14 bases. CDR3 length: 10 amino acids. The CDR3 loop is CAIRRVEQYF. The CDR3 region has the DNA TGTGCCATTAGGCGAGTAGAGCAGTACTTC.

The chain joins TRBV20-1 to TRBJ2-3, with no clear D. The germline V gene has CDR1 DFQATT and CDR2 SNEGSKA (reference sequence). This CDR3 region has 11 residues. V was trimmed by 7 bases and J by 5 bases, leaving 10 bases between them. The CDR3 DNA follows: TGCAGTGTCCAGAGGCTAGATACGCAGTATTTT. Amino acid sequence: CSVQRLDTQYF.

The J gene is TRBJ1-1, the V gene TRBV7-8; D remains ambiguous. The CDR3 is 13 amino acids. Germline V lookup: CDR1 SGHVS, CDR2 FQNEAQ. V shed 2 bases and J shed 4 bases, with 8 bases lying between them. As DNA, the CDR3 is TGTGCCAGCAGCTTAACTGTGGGCACTGAAGCTTTCTTT. Its protein is CASSLTVGTEAFF.

The CDR3 is CATSRDLTSGNEQFF. In nucleotides, the CDR3 is TGTGCCACCAGCAGAGATCTGACTAGCGGCAATGAGCAGTTCTTC. V usage is TRBV15 and J usage is TRBJ2-1, with 9 bases matching TRBD2. Germline V gives CDR1 LNHNV, CDR2 YYDKDF (reference sequence). The CDR3 contains 15 residues. V was clipped by 0 bases and J by 6 bases; unmatched bases: 3.

This clone occurred a few times. The V call is TRBV27, the J call TRBJ2-1, with 9 bases matching TRBD2. Trimming removed 8 bases from V and 3 bases from J; junction bases left unmatched: 17. Germline V gene data show CDR1 as MNHEY and CDR2 as SMNVEV (reference sequence). CDR3 length equals 18 residues. In nucleotides, the CDR3 is TGTGCCAGCTGGGGGGTTAGCGGGAGTTTTGGTAACTACAATGAGCAGTTCTTC. Its translation is CASWGVSGSFGNYNEQFF.

V is TRBV15 and J is TRBJ1-3; no clear D. In germline, CDR1 is LNHNV, CDR2 YYDKDF (reference sequence). The CDR3 consists of 17 residues. Trimming stripped 0 bases from V and 0 bases from J, with 12 bases between. The CDR3 here is CATSRDHRRVSGNTIYF. In DNA form, the CDR3 reads TGTGCCACCAGCAGAGATCACCGGAGAGTCTCTGGAAACACCATATATTTT.

This clone showed up many times. The V and J genes are TRBV28 and TRBJ1-2; D is unclear. Trimming removed 8 bases at V and 3 bases at J, with 10 bases between. This CDR3 region has 12 residues. Germline lookup yields CDR1 MDHEN and CDR2 SYDVKM. The chain's CDR3 is CASGRTDYGYTF. CDR3 coding DNA: TGTGCCAGCGGGAGGACGGACTATGGCTACACCTTC.

This clone was found a few times. The rearrangement uses TRBV15 and TRBJ2-7; D is ambiguous. Germline V gene sequence: CDR1 LNHNV, CDR2 YYDKDF (reference sequence). The CDR3 has 15 amino acids. V was clipped by 5 bases and J by 3 bases, with 17 bases between them. This CDR3 reads CATSPYTPGIYEQYF. In DNA form, the CDR3 reads TGTGCCACCAGCCCATACACGCCAGGAATCTACGAGCAGTACTTC.

The DNA of the CDR3 is TGTGCCAGCTCACCCGCGGACAGGGGGAATGAGCAGTTCTTC. It specifies CASSPADRGNEQFF. The chain couples TRBV18 to TRBJ2-1; 10 positions match TRBD1. Germline V lookup: CDR1 KGHSH, CDR2 LQKENI. Trimming took 3 bases from V and 7 from J; bases not matched to a gene: 3. The CDR3 sequence is 14 residues long.

The chain is built from TRBV18 and TRBJ2-7; D gene uncertain. CDR3 length equals 13 residues. V lost 2 bases, J lost 3 bases, and 8 bases lay in between. CDR1 and CDR2 (germline): KGHSH, LQKENI. CDR3 DNA: TGTGCCAGCTCACCAGGCCTTTTCTACGAGCAGTACTTC. Translated, it gives CASSPGLFYEQYF.

V usage is TRBV7-9 and J usage is TRBJ1-2, with D perhaps TRBD1 (6 bases). CDR1 and CDR2 (germline): SEHNR, FQNEAQ (reference sequence). This CDR3 has 14 amino acids. Trimming cost V 5 bases and J 1 base, with 11 bases left between them. The CDR3 DNA reads TGTGCCAGCAGCACAGGACAGCTTAACTATGGCTACACCTTC. Translation gives CASSTGQLNYGYTF.

The rearrangement uses TRBV7-2 and TRBJ1-2; unclear D gene. Per the germline V gene, CDR1 is SGHTA and CDR2 is FQGNSA. Trimming stripped 5 bases from V and 2 bases from J, with 9 bases between. The CDR3 loop spans 13 amino acids. The CDR3 DNA is TGTGCCAGCAGCCGGACCCGAAACTATGGCTACACCTTC. Protein product: CASSRTRNYGYTF.

This clone was seen only a few times. The rearrangement links TRBV28 to TRBJ1-2; D not certain. V gave up 6 bases and J gave up 4 bases, with 9 bases separating them. CDR3 size: 12 residues. Per germline, CDR1 MDHEN and CDR2 SYDVKM. The CDR3: CASSSNRYGYTF. The CDR3 DNA is TGTGCCAGCAGCTCTAACCGCTATGGCTACACCTTC.

This clone was detected many times. The identical CDR3 is also encoded by other nucleotide sequences in the sample. This CDR3 reads CASSIKVNTEAFF. The CDR3 DNA reads TGTGCCAGTAGTATCAAAGTGAACACTGAAGCTTTCTTT. V gene TRBV19 combines with J gene TRBJ1-1, with D hard to call. The CDR3 is 13 residues long. The V gene's germline CDR1 is LNHDA and CDR2 SQIVND (reference sequence). Trimming cost V 3 bases and J 0 bases, with 5 bases left between them.

This clone was seen repeatedly, ten times or more. This rearrangement joins TRBV7-9 to TRBJ2-6; 8 nucleotides align to TRBD1. The germline gives CDR1 SEHNR, CDR2 FQNEAQ (reference sequence). V lost 5 bases, J lost 1 base, and 10 bases stayed unmatched. The CDR3 spans 18 residues. CDR3 nucleotide sequence: TGTGCCAGCAGCCCGACTTCGGGACAGGTGTCTGGGGCCAACGTCCTGACTTTC. It codes for CASSPTSGQVSGANVLTF. Full variable domain (outside the CDR3, taken from reference TRBV7-9 and TRBJ2-6): DTGVSQNPRHKITKRGQNVTFRCDPISEHNRLYWYRQTLGQGPEFLTYFQNEAQLEKSRLLSDRFSAERPKGSFSTLEIQRTEQGDSAMYLCASSPTSGQVSGANVLTFGAGSRLTVL.